This T cell receptor beta chain was recorded in a study of blood T cells in healthy people across ages. A word on this clonotype: The antigen is undetermined.

Total RNA was isolated from each sample in quantities of at least 5.5 micrograms. General study findings and limits: In these data, TCR beta diversity tracked strongly with naive T cell percentage. The recorded TCR beta diversity per million T cells decreased in a roughly linear manner with age. When one million T cells were used, diversity estimates were thought to be underestimates.

Germline values: CDR1 LNHDA, CDR2 SQIVND (reference sequence). The V and J ends lost 7 bases and 6 bases respectively, with 15 bases between them. The CDR3 length is 13 residues. The second PCR ran roughly 7 to 11 cycles with a sample-barcoded 5' primer and J-beta primers. TCRdb re-derived calls from the 5' RACE reads in MiXCR, one entry per CDR3 protein. The sample consists of about 730,000 distinct CDR3 sequences, around 40% of them appearing once. This TCR was sampled from a woman aged 55-70 years in good health. The rearrangement uses TRBV19 and TRBJ2-5, with D hard to call. Sequencing used blood. In DNA form, the CDR3 reads TGTGCCAGTACCCCCCCAGGAGTCCAGACCCAGTACTTC. This codes for CASTPPGVQTQYF.